This TCR beta chain stems from a study of OX40 agonist ivuxolimab in advanced cancers. Across the whole study: Participants, 70% to 90% male, averaged roughly 60 years of age, ranging from roughly 20 to 85. The study, taken as a whole, reports: Certain nonresponders likewise exhibited a low normalized T-cell clonal expansion.

V was clipped by 2 bases and J by 7 bases, with 19 bases between them. The CDR3 covers 16 residues. CDR1 is SGHNT, CDR2 YYREEE, per germline (reference sequence). Produced via immunoSEQ multiplex PCR; TCRdb's table is partial and in-frame only. The top ten hold 1% to 1.5% of the sample, which has 100,000 to 140,000 clones, around 93% seen once. Concerning this clone itself: The antigen is unknown.

This TCR derives from an adult with an advanced solid tumor such as melanoma, head and neck, liver or kidney cancer. Sequenced here: CD4+ or CD8+ T cells sorted from blood, sampled in a trial of the OX40 agonist ivuxolimab. The chain is built from TRBV5-4 and TRBJ2-1; no definite D call. The CDR3 DNA reads as TGTGCCAGCAGCTTTCGGACCCCCGGCTCGTTGAATGAGCAGTTCTTC. Its protein product is CASSFRTPGSLNEQFF.